This passage covers 29 T cell receptor beta chains from one sample sequenced in a study of T cells expressing NK-cell markers. TCRdb re-called the 5' RACE reads, yielding one record per CDR3 amino acid sequence without DNA. The sample table sets out about 460,000 distinct CDR3 sequences. Source material: blood T cells: a sorted CD56 or NKG2C T cell subset, CD4+ or CD8+ T cells, or bulk PBMC T cells (not recorded which). These receptors all stem from a woman aged 50 to 60 in good health.

This rearrangement joins TRBV12-3 or TRBV12-4 to TRBJ2-2; TCRdb proposes TRBD2, but this gene call is untestable without DNA. The CDR3 is made up of 19 amino acids. Here the CDR3 reads CASSLPHRLAGGITGELFF.

V gene TRBV10-3 combines with J gene TRBJ2-3. The germline CDR1 and CDR2 sequences are ENHRY and SYGVKD. This CDR3 contains 13 residues. This chain's CDR3 is CAIRPTSEDTQYF.

The chain has TRBV5-1 and TRBJ2-1; no DNA is available, so the TRBD2 call from TCRdb remains unchecked. Germline CDR1 SGHRS, CDR2 YFSETQ. There are 15 residues in the CDR3. The CDR3 sequence is CASSLEGLVFDEQFF.

This chain connects TRBV6-5 to TRBJ2-3. CDR3 size: 12 residues. Germline CDR1 and CDR2: MNHEY and SVGAGI. The CDR3: CASKTVTDTQYF.

The rearrangement joins TRBV3-1 to TRBJ1-1. The CDR3 is made up of 14 amino acids. Germline-derived CDR1 and CDR2 are LGHDT and YNNKEL (reference sequence). The chain's CDR3 is CASSRGHANTEAFF.

The V call is TRBV3-1, the J call TRBJ2-1; TCRdb selects TRBD2, and the lack of DNA leaves this call unchecked. CDR1 and CDR2 (germline): LGHDT, YNNKEL (reference sequence). The CDR3 runs 15 residues. CDR3 region: CASSQGTGLGNEQFF.

This sequence joins TRBV12-3 or TRBV12-4 and TRBJ1-5; TCRdb reports TRBD1, a call that lacks DNA to check it against. The CDR3 is 13 amino acids. CDR3 region: CASGDRGPQPQHF.

J is TRBJ2-2 and V is TRBV4-1; absent DNA, TCRdb's TRBD1 call cannot be checked. Germline assignment: CDR1 MGHRA and CDR2 YSYEKL. The CDR3 is 17 residues long. CDR3 amino acids: CASSPRWTGGGTGELFF.

This chain joins TRBV2 and TRBJ1-4. CDR3 length equals 13 residues. Germline V gene sequence: CDR1 SNHLY, CDR2 FYNNEI. CDR3 loop: CASGLGPNEKLFF.

The V gene is TRBV7-3, the J gene TRBJ2-6; absent DNA, TCRdb's TRBD1 call cannot be checked. This CDR3 contains 15 residues. CDR1 is SGHTA, CDR2 FQGTGA, per germline. The CDR3 sequence: CASSSGLSGANVLTF.

The gene calls are TRBV7-3 and TRBJ2-5; the TCRdb call, TRBD2, lacks DNA for checking. CDR1 and CDR2 from the germline V gene are SGHTA and FQGTGA. The CDR3 runs to 23 residues. This CDR3 is CASSSSPGLADPMGPPTGETQYF.

The CDR3 spells CASSSGNSFTGELFF. The rearrangement uses TRBV7-7 and TRBJ2-2; TCRdb's D call, TRBD2, is unchecked because there is no DNA. The CDR3 is 15 residues long. The V gene's germline CDR1 is SSHAT and CDR2 FNYEAQ (reference sequence).

The chain joins TRBV4-1 to TRBJ1-2; TCRdb's D gene call, TRBD1, goes unchecked for lack of DNA. The CDR3 loop spans 15 amino acids. The germline gives CDR1 MGHRA, CDR2 YSYEKL. CDR3 sequence: CASSRVGGANYGYTF.

The rearrangement uses TRBV5-5 and TRBJ1-1; TCRdb names TRBD1, which stays unverified in the absence of DNA. Per germline, CDR1 SGHKS and CDR2 YYEKEE (reference sequence). The CDR3 has 14 residues. CDR3 sequence reads: CASSLVPGPGEAFF.

The chain has TRBV20-1 and TRBJ1-5; TCRdb calls TRBD1, which cannot be checked without DNA. CDR1 is DFQATT and CDR2 is SNEGSKA in the germline V gene (reference sequence). The CDR3 sequence is 12 residues long. CDR3 in amino acids: CSARALRGPQHF.

The genes are TRBV10-3 and TRBJ1-1; there is no DNA to check the TCRdb D call of TRBD1. The CDR3 is made up of 14 amino acids. The germline gives CDR1 ENHRY, CDR2 SYGVKD. CDR3 in amino acids: CAITGTGMNTEAFF.

This chain joins TRBV20-1 and TRBJ2-1; TCRdb returns TRBD2, unconfirmable since there is no DNA. The CDR3 runs to 15 residues. Germline CDR1 reads DFQATT; CDR2 reads SNEGSKA (reference sequence). The CDR3 loop is CSARDSGGPYNEQFF.

J is TRBJ2-7 and V is TRBV29-1; the D call of TRBD1 rests on TCRdb alone, since no DNA is present to check it. Germline loops: CDR1 SQVTM, CDR2 ANQGSEA. CDR3 length: 13 amino acids. CDR3 in amino acids: CSARGHLINEQYF.

The V gene is TRBV7-6, the J gene TRBJ2-1; TCRdb gives TRBD1 as the D gene, but with no DNA this cannot be confirmed. Germline lookup yields CDR1 SGHVS and CDR2 FNYEAQ. The CDR3 covers 14 residues. The CDR3 sequence: CASSFPLRYNEQFF.

This chain uses TRBV24-1 with TRBJ2-3; no DNA is available, so the TRBD2 call from TCRdb remains unchecked. Germline V lookup: CDR1 KGHDR, CDR2 SFDVKD. The CDR3 consists of 17 residues. CDR3 region: CATSDSRTSGIRDTQYF.

This chain uses TRBV6-1 with TRBJ2-1; the D gene TCRdb calls, TRBD2, cannot be checked with no DNA. Germline V gives CDR1 MNHNS, CDR2 SASEGT. The CDR3 has 16 residues. This chain's CDR3 is CASSEGRLAGHNEQFF.

J is TRBJ2-3 and V is TRBV11-3; TCRdb designates TRBD2, a call that cannot be tested without DNA. Germline V gives CDR1 SGHNT, CDR2 YENEEA. The CDR3 is 17 residues long. The CDR3 protein is CASSLFGASGSPDTQYF.

The chain is built from TRBV4-1 and TRBJ2-3; TCRdb's D call, TRBD2, is unchecked because there is no DNA. Germline lookup yields CDR1 MGHRA and CDR2 YSYEKL. CDR3 length equals 17 residues. CDR3 residues: CASSQEGTRGKMNTQYF.

The chain uses TRBV28 and TRBJ2-1; TCRdb gives TRBD2 as the D gene, but with no DNA this cannot be confirmed. The CDR3 consists of 18 residues. The germline V gene encodes CDR1 MDHEN and CDR2 SYDVKM. CDR3 sequence reads: CASGSPVGREQFYNEQFF.

The chain links TRBV4-2 to TRBJ1-5; with no DNA, the TCRdb D assignment of TRBD1 cannot be verified. Germline-derived CDR1 and CDR2 are LGHNA and YNFKEQ. This CDR3 has 13 residues. The CDR3 region is CASAQGRDQPQHF.

The V call is TRBV20-1, the J call TRBJ2-5; the TRBD2 assignment by TCRdb is unverifiable without DNA. Germline CDR1 is DFQATT and CDR2 is SNEGSKA (reference sequence). CDR3 length: 15 residues. CDR3 sequence reads: CSASLLAGDVETQYF.

CDR3 in amino acids: CASSERGTAYGYTF. The V and J genes are TRBV6-5 and TRBJ1-2. CDR1 is MNHEY, CDR2 SVGAGI, per germline. The CDR3 covers 14 residues.

The rearrangement links TRBV19 to TRBJ1-5; TCRdb picks TRBD1, but there is no DNA to check that call. This CDR3 is 15 amino acids long. CDR1 LNHDA and CDR2 SQIVND come from the germline V gene (reference sequence). This CDR3 reads CASSIEGARNQPQHF.

The chain is built from TRBV12-3 or TRBV12-4 and TRBJ2-6; the D call from TCRdb, TRBD1, cannot be confirmed without DNA. CDR3 length equals 15 residues. The CDR3 sequence is CASSPTTAGANVLTF.